Listed below are T cell receptor beta chains from one sample, sequenced in a study of early T cells in non-severe SARS-CoV-2 infection. TCRdb re-analysed the 5' RACE reads in MiXCR, keeping a single row per CDR3 protein. The table has around 70,000 distinct CDR3 sequences, roughly 10% seen once. Sequenced sample: whole blood. The receptors stem from an adult who was a healthcare worker with PCR-confirmed SARS-CoV-2 infection or an uninfected control (not recorded which). The conserved cysteine and the conserved F or W are not part of the CDR3 here.

J | V | CDR3
TRBJ2-3 | TRBV9 | ASSAQPDYDNTQY
TRBJ2-7 | TRBV20-1 | SAQDQGQGYEQY
TRBJ1-6 | TRBV6-5 | ASSLQVLGSSPLH
TRBJ2-1 | TRBV7-2 | ASSLGQTQGNEQF
TRBJ1-4 | TRBV24-1 | ATSDVPGQVGEKLF
TRBJ2-2 | TRBV28 | ASSPAFGGGGELF
TRBJ2-2 | TRBV5-5 | ASSYGGQLNTGELF
TRBJ2-7 | TRBV6-5 | ASRQGVAYEQY
TRBJ2-3 | TRBV19 | ASSRAGGRPDTQY
TRBJ2-2 | TRBV5-1 | ASSLEQGYTGELF
TRBJ2-3 | TRBV20-1 | SAPIVADTQY
TRBJ2-5 | TRBV7-2 | ASSLGLSGQQETQY
TRBJ1-4 | TRBV7-2 | ASSLTVSRTNEKLF
TRBJ2-7 | TRBV4-3 | ASSQDFTAGADEQY
TRBJ2-4 | TRBV7-9 | ASSFGVRRNIQY
TRBJ2-7 | TRBV6-5 | ASRQGAEQY
TRBJ2-1 | TRBV9 | ASSTWTGGNEQF
TRBJ2-7 | TRBV20-1 | SASTSFLYEQY
TRBJ2-5 | TRBV11-2 | ASSSGAGAMMRETQY
TRBJ2-7 | TRBV29-1 | SAGGQGYEQY
TRBJ2-3 | TRBV13 | ASSLDENTQY
TRBJ2-3 | TRBV24-1 | ATSDTGHRGDTQY
TRBJ2-3 | TRBV20-1 | SSSGGLRDTQY
TRBJ2-2 | TRBV3-1 | ASSRREGHAGELF
TRBJ2-3 | TRBV20-1 | SAGGNRGLLNTQY
TRBJ1-1 | TRBV5-4 | ASSFEGGGTEAF
TRBJ2-7 | TRBV4-3 | ASSHSGAEQY
TRBJ1-2 | TRBV4-1 | ASRKLIQGDNYGYT
TRBJ2-7 | TRBV20-1 | SARVAGSGIGYEQY
TRBJ1-2 | TRBV19 | ASSPSGAGYT
TRBJ2-3 | TRBV12-3/TRBV12-4 | ASSLSQDTQY
TRBJ2-5 | TRBV4-2 | ASSLKGTSERETQY
TRBJ1-1 | TRBV29-1 | SVTGGQLRTEAF
TRBJ2-3 | TRBV7-2 | ASSLWLAGVADTQY
TRBJ2-1 | TRBV6-6 | ASSPGTTHNNEQF
TRBJ1-2 | TRBV19 | ASSLSRLPNYGYT
TRBJ2-3 | TRBV7-7 | ASSSPRY
TRBJ1-3 | TRBV4-1 | ASSSRDRDTYSGNTIY
TRBJ2-3 | TRBV28 | ASSSPDRRTDTQY
TRBJ2-4 | TRBV9 | ASSVGGAWGKNIQY